This T cell receptor beta chain was captured in a study of T cell responses to AZD1222 COVID-19 vaccine. Study results and caveats: Only a handful of people who got AZD1222 tested seropositive at baseline. Once two AZD1222 doses were given, Spike-specific TCR breadth and depth went up. The donor cohort was predominantly white British with a female majority, and clonal diversity may have been underestimated. The study sampled repertoires only after the peak T cell response.

The V and J ends lost 0 bases and 5 bases respectively, with 13 bases between them. The CDR3 runs 15 residues. The germline V gene has CDR1 MNHEY and CDR2 SVGEGT. This clone occurred once. Its cognate antigen is unknown. The protocol was immunoSEQ multiplex PCR, while the TCRdb copy is restricted to in-frame clones and leaves out a portion. The repertoire includes fewer than 200,000 clones, just under 90% of them detected once, and about 4.3% sits in the top ten. The rearrangement links TRBV6-2 or TRBV6-3 to TRBJ2-5, with a weak D call TRBD2 (6 bases). The TCR sequence derives from an adult who received the MenACWY meningococcal vaccine as a control. Sequenced here: peripheral blood, sampled 28 days after the second dose of the MenACWY control vaccine. The CDR3 sequence: CASSYSARGWETQYF. CDR3 sequence (DNA): TGTGCCAGCAGTTACTCGGCACGGGGGTGGGAGACCCAGTACTTC.